The 14 T cell receptor beta chains given below trace back to one sample, sequenced in a study of regulatory T cells in long-lasting Graves disease. The time point is: newly diagnosed GD, antithyroid drugs for less than 3 months. Isolated PBMC RNA provided the starting material for the TCR library. The TCR beta library used iRepertoire HTBI primers with Arm-PCR amplification of CDR3. Each CDR3 protein gets one entry after TCRdb re-called the multiplex PCR reads with MiXCR. The repertoire holds a few hundred thousand distinct CDR3 sequences, with around 11% as singletons. These sequences were also reported in another study, on T cells in Graves' hyperthyroidism and ophthalmopathy.

Sequenced here: peripheral blood mononuclear cells (PBMCs), sampled at new diagnosis, from a patient treated with antithyroid drugs. Every receptor here comes from a woman aged 18-29 years with Graves disease.

At least ten counts were recorded for this clonotype. The CDR3 DNA reads as TGTGCCAGCAGCTCTACTAGCGGGAGAGCGGGGAGGCGAAGAGGGTCCTACGAGCAGTACTTC. This codes for CASSSTSGRAGRRRGSYEQYF. V gene TRBV7-9 combines with J gene TRBJ2-7; 11 bases line up with TRBD2. The length of the CDR3 is 21 residues. CDR1 is SEHNR, CDR2 FQNEAQ, per germline (reference sequence). The ends lost 4 bases at V and 1 base at J; junction bases unmatched: 21.

This clonotype came up a few times. This chain uses TRBV4-3 with TRBJ1-5; the D gene is possibly TRBD1 (5 bases). Trimming cost V 0 bases and J 7 bases, with 13 bases left between them. The CDR3 has 15 residues. Germline V gene data show CDR1 as LGHNA and CDR2 as YSLEER. DNA of the CDR3: TGCGCCAGCAGCCAAGATCATAGGGGATACCAGCCCCAGCATTTT. Translated, it gives CASSQDHRGYQPQHF.

This clonotype came up many times. The chain combines TRBV5-6 with TRBJ2-1, with D perhaps matching TRBD2 (6 bases). The tail of the sequence fits TRBJ2-5 better, so the J call may be wrong. The CDR3 covers 16 residues. Germline V gives CDR1 SGHDT, CDR2 YYEEEE. CDR3 DNA: TGTGCCAGCAGCCTCGGGGGAGTCACTCTCGGGGAGACCCAGTACTTC. Its protein product is CASSLGGVTLGETQYF.

This clonotype was picked up many times. The chain combines TRBV5-1 with TRBJ2-3; 13 nucleotides line up with TRBD2. This CDR3 is built from 17 residues. Per germline, CDR1 SGHRS and CDR2 YFSETQ. The V segment lost 4 bases and the J segment 1 base; nucleotides outside the gene matches: 6. The DNA of the CDR3 is TGCGCCAGCAGCCATGGGACTAGCGGGACCCGCACAGATACGCAGTATTTT. It codes for CASSHGTSGTRTDTQYF.

This clonotype has ten or more counts. The chain links TRBV29-1 to TRBJ2-3, with unresolved D. CDR1 is SQVTM, CDR2 ANQGSEA, per germline. This CDR3 has 13 residues. Trimming took off 2 bases at V and 4 bases at J, with 10 bases between the two ends. The CDR3 here is CSVEIGSADTQYF. CDR3 in DNA: TGCAGCGTTGAAATCGGTTCGGCAGATACGCAGTATTTT.

The genes are TRBV19 and TRBJ2-7, with 9 bases identical to TRBD1. Germline V gene data show CDR1 as LNHDA and CDR2 as SQIVND (reference sequence). CDR3 length: 11 residues. J was trimmed by 5 bases and V by 8 bases; bases with no gene match: 1. Here the CDR3 DNA reads TGTGCCAGTGGACAGGGGAACGAGCAGTACGTC. It is translated as CASGQGNEQYV.

V usage is TRBV25-1 and J usage is TRBJ1-6; 10 bases are a match to TRBD1. Germline trimming cut 3 bases from V and 8 bases from J; bases unmatched to any gene: 7. The CDR3 is 16 amino acids. The germline gives CDR1 MGHDK, CDR2 SYGVNS. The CDR3 coding sequence is TGTGCCAGCAGTGATCATACCGGGACAGGGGATTCACCCCTCCACTTT. Protein: CASSDHTGTGDSPLHF.

The table lists this clonotype with many counts. The chain combines TRBV13 with TRBJ2-7; possibly TRBD2 for D (5 bases). In germline, CDR1 is PRHDT, CDR2 FYEKMQ (reference sequence). V was clipped by 4 bases and J by 6 bases, with 7 bases between them. The CDR3 has 11 residues. This CDR3 reads CASSYRGEQYF. The CDR3 coding sequence is TGTGCCAGCAGCTACCGGGGCGAGCAGTACTTC.

This clonotype was seen many times. The chain joins TRBV28 to TRBJ1-2, with 8 bases fitting TRBD1. The CDR3 is 14 amino acids. Germline V lookup: CDR1 MDHEN, CDR2 SYDVKM. After removal of 6 bases from V and 1 base from J, the junction contained 4 bases not matched to a gene. The CDR3 DNA reads as TGTGCCAGCAGAAGGACAGGGTTTAACTATGGCTACACCTTC. Protein product: CASRRTGFNYGYTF.

This clonotype showed up many times. The chain recombines TRBV5-1 with TRBJ1-2; D gene uncertain. V was shortened by 3 bases and J by 7 bases, with 16 bases between the two germline ends. CDR1 and CDR2 from the germline V gene are SGHRS and YFSETQ. There are 14 residues in the CDR3. The CDR3 DNA reads as TGCGCCAGCAGCTCTGTTAGCGAGGGTGCTGGCTACACCTTC. Its protein product is CASSSVSEGAGYTF.

The genes are TRBV7-2 and TRBJ1-2; TRBD1 aligns across 7 bases. This CDR3 is built from 15 residues. V was pared by 4 bases and J by 6 bases, with 11 bases of the junction left unmatched. The V gene's germline CDR1 is SGHTA and CDR2 FQGNSA. The CDR3 sequence: CASSSRGRGRNGYTF. CDR3 DNA: TGTGCCAGCAGCTCCCGAGGTAGGGGGCGGAATGGCTACACCTTC.

The table lists this clonotype with a count of one. This rearrangement joins TRBV7-8 to TRBJ1-5; D unresolved. This CDR3 has 10 amino acids. Germline-derived CDR1 and CDR2 are SGHVS and FQNEAQ. The CDR3 DNA follows: TGTGAAAAAGCCGGTCAGCCCCAGCATTTT. Its translation: CEKAGQPQHF.

This clonotype was seen repeatedly, ten times or more. The V gene is TRBV11-1, the J gene TRBJ1-2; D is undetermined. From germline, CDR1 is SGHAT and CDR2 FQDESV (reference sequence). The V end was cut by 5 bases, the J end by 0 bases, with 7 bases between. The CDR3 has 13 amino acids. The CDR3 bases are TGTGCCAGCAGCCCCCGTACTAACTATGGCTACACCTTC. It yields the protein CASSPRTNYGYTF. The full variable domain, in which reference TRBV11-1 and TRBJ1-2 provide the parts outside the CDR3, is EAEVAQSPRYKITEKSQAVAFWCDPISGHATLYWYRQILGQGPELLVQFQDESVVDDSQLPKDRFSAERLKGVDSTLKIQPAELGDSAMYLCASSPRTNYGYTFGSGTRLTVV.

This clonotype was seen repeatedly, ten times or more. The rearrangement uses TRBV4-3 and TRBJ2-5; a weak D match, TRBD2 (5 bases). CDR3 length: 15 residues. Germline V gives CDR1 LGHNA, CDR2 YSLEER. The V gene lost 4 bases and the J gene lost 5 bases, with 17 bases spanning the gap. The CDR3 DNA follows: TGCGCCAGCAGCCGTTGGGCGGAGGCGCGTGAGACCCAGTACTTC. Residues: CASSRWAEARETQYF.